The sequence of this T cell receptor beta chain was determined in a study of shared clonotypes between healthy human individuals. The CDR3 is made up of 14 amino acids. V dropped 5 bases and J dropped 2 bases, with 11 bases sitting between them. The V gene's germline CDR1 is SGHRS and CDR2 YFSETQ. Only one count was recorded for this clone. The data were produced by immunoSEQ multiplex PCR, yet TCRdb's version contains in-frame clones alone and is incomplete. The sample has about 980,000 clones, 70% to 85% seen once. The chain is built from TRBV5-1 and TRBJ2-1; D unresolved. The sequence derives from a man between 18 and 35 years old in good health. Sequencing was performed on memory CD4+ T cells sorted from blood. Specified subset: CD45RA-negative fraction. CDR3 nucleotides: TGCGCCAGCAGGTGGGAACCCGCCTACAATGAGCAGTTCTTC. Encoded protein: CASRWEPAYNEQFF.